The 8 T cell receptor beta chains below were found in one sample sequenced in a study of response to subunit inactivated influenza vaccine. TCRdb reanalysed the RT-PCR reads using MiXCR and keeps one entry per CDR3 protein. Among under 850,000 distinct CDR3 sequences, roughly 20% were seen once, and the ten largest hold approximately 11%. The specimen comprised PBMCs from blood, sampled 4 to 6 days after vaccination. The receptors derive from a man aged 45-65 years who received an inactivated influenza vaccine.

This CDR3 reads CSAYTPGQGYSTDTQYF. In nucleotides, the CDR3 is TGCAGTGCTTACACCCCGGGACAGGGATATAGCACAGATACGCAGTATTTT. The chain employs TRBV20-1 and TRBJ2-3; TRBD1 matches 9 bases. This CDR3 is 17 amino acids long. Trimming cost V 5 bases and J 0 bases; bases outside gene matches: 12. In germline, CDR1 is DFQATT, CDR2 SNEGSKA (reference sequence).

This clonotype has more than one count but fewer than ten. The rearrangement joins TRBV5-6 to TRBJ1-1; the D gene is possibly TRBD1 (5 bases). This CDR3 has 16 residues. Trimming pared 4 bases from V and 0 bases from J, leaving 16 bases between. Germline V gene data show CDR1 as SGHDT and CDR2 as YYEEEE. As DNA, the CDR3 is TGTGCCAGCAGCCTTTCCGTGACAGACTTGAACACTGAAGCTTTCTTT. This translates into CASSLSVTDLNTEAFF.

The chain employs TRBV6-5 and TRBJ2-2; tentative D call: TRBD1 (5 bases). Germline V gives CDR1 MNHEY, CDR2 SVGAGI. The CDR3 is 15 residues long. The ends were cut back, 2 bases at V and 3 bases at J, with 10 bases in the middle. As DNA, the CDR3 is TGTGCCAGCAGTTACAGGGCCAGGGACACCGGGGAGCTGTTTTTT. This codes for CASSYRARDTGELFF.

This clonotype was found a few times. The chain has TRBV28 and TRBJ2-1; 8 bases fit TRBD1. J gave up 6 bases and V 1 base, and 5 bases lay outside the gene matches. The germline CDR1 and CDR2 sequences are MDHEN and SYDVKM. The CDR3 loop spans 15 amino acids. CDR3 sequence reads: CASSLSQGAANEQFF. CDR3 bases: TGTGCCAGCAGTTTATCTCAGGGGGCCGCCAATGAGCAGTTCTTC.

V and J are TRBV20-1 and TRBJ2-7; 7 nucleotides line up with TRBD1. Losses at the gene ends were 5 bases for V and 1 base for J; bases not matched to a gene: 5. This CDR3 is built from 13 residues. The germline V gene has CDR1 DFQATT and CDR2 SNEGSKA (reference sequence). The CDR3 here is CSARTGVSYEQYF. CDR3 DNA sequence: TGCAGTGCTCGGACAGGAGTTTCCTACGAGCAGTACTTC.

This clonotype has a handful of counts. This chain connects TRBV20-1 to TRBJ2-5; 8 nucleotides match TRBD2. The CDR3 extends over 19 amino acids. The germline gives CDR1 DFQATT, CDR2 SNEGSKA (reference sequence). The V segment lost 0 bases and the J segment 5 bases; nucleotides outside the gene matches: 20. Here the CDR3 DNA reads TGCAGTGCTAGAGATAGGAATAGCGGGACCACACTGACATGGGAGACCCAGTACTTC. This codes for CSARDRNSGTTLTWETQYF.

The sample holds a few counts of this clonotype. The CDR3 DNA is TGTGCCAGCAGCTTACTAGCGGGAGGAGGAGATACGCAGTATTTT. Residues: CASSLLAGGGDTQYF. This chain uses TRBV7-3 with TRBJ2-3; 11 bases line up with TRBD2. The V gene's germline CDR1 is SGHTA and CDR2 FQGTGA. This CDR3 has 15 residues. Trimming cost V 2 bases and J 5 bases; bases outside gene matches: 3.

The table lists this clonotype with a few counts. The rearrangement joins TRBV3-1 to TRBJ2-5, with D possibly matching TRBD1 (6 bases). V lost 0 bases to trimming and J lost 0 bases, with 11 bases between them. Germline CDR1 reads LGHDT; CDR2 reads YNNKEL (reference sequence). The CDR3 has 16 residues. This chain's CDR3 is CASSQDLRDNQETQYF. CDR3 DNA sequence: TGTGCCAGCAGCCAAGATCTTCGGGACAACCAAGAGACCCAGTACTTC.